The rows below give T cell receptor beta chains drawn from one sample of a study of cytomegalovirus exposure and HLA in healthy donors. Using immunoSEQ multiplex PCR, the repertoire was profiled, and TCRdb retains in-frame clones only, with some absent. The sample includes under 200,000 clones, approximately 71% of them seen just once. The sequenced material came from PBMCs. Receptor source: a girl between 5 and 17 years old in good health and CMV-seronegative. Each CDR3 is given with its conserved first and last residue. Each record gives: V gene, clone size, J gene, D gene, CDR3 DNA, CDR3 protein. A D gene is named only where the DNA matches it firmly. Expanded clones get a size class; other rows say once, few or many, or leave the size out.

>TRBV28|-|TRBJ1-2|-
TGTGCCAGCAGGTCAGGGGTTTCGGGCTACACCTTC
CASRSGVSGYTF
>TRBV7-8|-|TRBJ2-5|TRBD2
TGTGCCAGCGCTGATCTAGCGGAACAAGAGACCCAGTACTTC
CASADLAEQETQYF
>TRBV7-8|-|TRBJ1-1|-
TGTGCCAGCAGCTTAGCGCGGTTTTCCCTCAGAGTTCGTACTGAAGCTTTCTTT
CASSLARFSLRVRTEAFF
>TRBV7-9|-|TRBJ2-7|-
TGTGCCAGCAGCCTACAGGGTCCCGAGCAGTACTTC
CASSLQGPEQYF
>TRBV5-5|-|TRBJ1-1|-
TGTGCCAGCAGAACCGGAGGTACGAACACTGAAGCTTTCTTT
CASRTGGTNTEAFF
>TRBV5-1|-|TRBJ2-1|TRBD2
TGCGCCAGCAGCTTGGCTAGCGGGGGCCTCAGGGGGGAGCAGTTCTTC
CASSLASGGLRGEQFF
>TRBV6-1|-|TRBJ1-3|TRBD1
TGTGCCAGCACGCAGGGGGTCTCTGGAAACACCATATATTTT
CASTQGVSGNTIYF
>TRBV6-5|-|TRBJ1-3|-
TGTGCCAGCAGTTACACACCCCCGGGAGGAAACACCATATATTTT
CASSYTPPGGNTIYF
>TRBV5-1|-|TRBJ1-5|-
TGCGCCAGCAGCTTGGGGGGAGAAAGCAATCAGCCCCAGCATTTT
CASSLGGESNQPQHF
>TRBV6-5|-|TRBJ2-7|TRBD1
TGTGCCAGCAGTGTCAGGGGGCCAACCTACGAGCAGTACTTC
CASSVRGPTYEQYF
>TRBV14|-|TRBJ1-3|-
TGTGCCAGCAGCCAAGGGGCAACTGGAAACACCATATATTTT
CASSQGATGNTIYF
>TRBV6-5|-|TRBJ2-3|-
TGTGCCAGCAGTTACTCGATTGGGCAGGCAACAGATACGCAGTATTTT
CASSYSIGQATDTQYF
>TRBV5-4|-|TRBJ2-7|-
TGTGCCAGCAGGTTCTCCCTCGGTGGTAGCGACGAGCAGTACTTC
CASRFSLGGSDEQYF
>TRBV4-2|few|TRBJ1-2|-
TGTGCCAGCAGCCAAGATAGCGCTGCACTTGGCTATGGCTACACCTTC
CASSQDSAALGYGYTF
>TRBV19|once|TRBJ2-3|TRBD2
TGTGCCACCGGGACTAGCGACACAGATACGCAGTATTTT
CATGTSDTDTQYF
>TRBV15|-|TRBJ2-3|TRBD2
TGTGCCACCAGCAGAGTGACTAGCGGGACAGATACGCAGTATTTT
CATSRVTSGTDTQYF
>TRBV7-8|-|TRBJ2-1|-
TGTGCCAGCAGCTTAGCGAGGACAGAACCAGCCCGTGAGCAGTTCTTC
CASSLARTEPAREQFF
>TRBV2|few|TRBJ1-2|-
TGTGCCAGCGGCCATGGCTACACCTTC
CASGHGYTF
>TRBV9|-|TRBJ2-3|-
TGTGCCAGCAGCGTCTCCGAATTCACAGGGTCCCCTAGCACAGATACGCAGTATTTT
CASSVSEFTGSPSTDTQYF
>TRBV11-3|-|TRBJ2-1|-
TGTGCCAGCAGCTTATCAGGGGACAATGAGCAGTTCTTC
CASSLSGDNEQFF
>TRBV7-3|-|TRBJ2-3|-
TGTGCCAGCAGCCTTGACAGTGCTAGCACAGATACGCAGTATTTT
CASSLDSASTDTQYF
>TRBV5-1|once|TRBJ2-7|-
TGCGCCAGCAGCTTGGATGGACACAGCCAGGGCGAGCAGTACTTC
CASSLDGHSQGEQYF
>TRBV4-1|-|TRBJ1-2|TRBD1
TGCGCCAGCAGCCAAGCCGGGACAGCTTTCTATGGCTACACCTTC
CASSQAGTAFYGYTF
>TRBV27|once|TRBJ2-2|TRBD2
TGTGCCAGCACCCAACTAGCGGGGTTGTCCGGGGAGCTGTTTTTT
CASTQLAGLSGELFF
>TRBV2|-|TRBJ1-2|-
TGTGCCATACGGGGTGGGCAATATGGCTACACCTTC
CAIRGGQYGYTF
>TRBV27|-|TRBJ2-1|TRBD2
TGTGCCAGCAGGCTGACTAGCGGGGACTACAATGAGCAGTTCTTC
CASRLTSGDYNEQFF
>TRBV6-5|-|TRBJ1-2|-
TGTGCCAGCAGTTTACAGGGTTGGGATGGCTACACCTTC
CASSLQGWDGYTF
>TRBV15|few|TRBJ2-7|-
TGTGCCACCAGCAGAGTGGCAACCTACGAGCAGTACTTC
CATSRVATYEQYF
>TRBV6-6|-|TRBJ1-1|-
TGTGCCAGCAGCCCAAGGGAGAAAGCTTTCTTT
CASSPREKAFF
>TRBV2|-|TRBJ1-1|TRBD1
TGTGCCAGCAGTGGGGGACAGCTGAACACTGAAGCTTTCTTT
CASSGGQLNTEAFF
>TRBV27|-|TRBJ2-7|TRBD1
TGTGCCAGCCGCCTGACAGGGGGCTGGTACGAGCAGTACTTC
CASRLTGGWYEQYF